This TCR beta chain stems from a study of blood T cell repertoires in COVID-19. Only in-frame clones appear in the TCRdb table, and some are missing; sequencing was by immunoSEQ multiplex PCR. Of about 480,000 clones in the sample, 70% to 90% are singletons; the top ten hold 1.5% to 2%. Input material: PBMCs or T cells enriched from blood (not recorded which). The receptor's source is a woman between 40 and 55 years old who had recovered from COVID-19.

CDR3 in DNA: TGTGCCAGCTCACCACAGGGGACAGTTTATAACTATGGCTACACCTTC. Translation: CASSPQGTVYNYGYTF. The chain couples TRBV18 to TRBJ1-2; 7 bases map to TRBD1. The trim removed 1 base at V and 1 base at J, leaving 6 bases unmatched. The CDR3 loop spans 16 amino acids. Germline-derived CDR1 and CDR2 are KGHSH and LQKENI.